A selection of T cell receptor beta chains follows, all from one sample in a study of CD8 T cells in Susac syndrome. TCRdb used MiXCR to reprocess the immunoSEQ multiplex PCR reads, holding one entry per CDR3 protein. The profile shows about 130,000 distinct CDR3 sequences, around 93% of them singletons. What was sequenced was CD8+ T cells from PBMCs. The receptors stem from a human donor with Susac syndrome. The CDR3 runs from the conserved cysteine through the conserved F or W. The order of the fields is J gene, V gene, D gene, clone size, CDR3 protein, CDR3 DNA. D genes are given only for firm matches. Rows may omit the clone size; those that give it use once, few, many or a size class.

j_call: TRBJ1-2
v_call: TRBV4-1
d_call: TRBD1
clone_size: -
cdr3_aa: CASSQETGGDGYTF
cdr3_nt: TGCGCCAGCAGCCAAGAAACAGGGGGCGATGGCTACACCTTC

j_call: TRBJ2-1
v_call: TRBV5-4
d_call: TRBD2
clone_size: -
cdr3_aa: CASTRVGLAAYNEQFF
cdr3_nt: TGTGCCAGCACGCGGGTGGGACTAGCGGCTTACAATGAGCAGTTCTTC

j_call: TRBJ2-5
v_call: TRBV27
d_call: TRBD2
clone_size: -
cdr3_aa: CASSEGTNETQYF
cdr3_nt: TGTGCCAGCAGCGAAGGGACTAACGAGACCCAGTACTTC

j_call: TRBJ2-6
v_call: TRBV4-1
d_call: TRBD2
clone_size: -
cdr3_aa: CASSQEGGGTANVLTF
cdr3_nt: TGCGCCAGCAGCCAAGAAGGCGGGGGAACGGCCAACGTCCTGACTTTC

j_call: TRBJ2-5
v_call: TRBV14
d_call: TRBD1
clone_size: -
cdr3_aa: CASSPYWTGGGETQYF
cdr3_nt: TGTGCCAGCAGCCCATATTGGACAGGGGGCGGAGAGACCCAGTACTTC

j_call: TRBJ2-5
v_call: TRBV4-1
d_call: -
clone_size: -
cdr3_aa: CASSRARQETQYF
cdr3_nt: TGCGCCAGCAGCCGGGCCAGGCAAGAGACCCAGTACTTC

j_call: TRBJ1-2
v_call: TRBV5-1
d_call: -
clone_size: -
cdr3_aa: CASSLVEGSDYGYTF
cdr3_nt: TGCGCCAGCAGCTTGGTTGAGGGGAGTGACTATGGCTACACCTTC

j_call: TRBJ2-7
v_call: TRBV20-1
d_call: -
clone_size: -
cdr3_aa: CSVAQGSEQYF
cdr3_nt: TGCAGTGTTGCTCAGGGGTCCGAGCAGTACTTC

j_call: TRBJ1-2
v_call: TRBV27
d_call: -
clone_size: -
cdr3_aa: CASSRNRDYGYTF
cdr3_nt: TGTGCCAGCAGTCGAAACAGGGACTATGGCTACACCTTC

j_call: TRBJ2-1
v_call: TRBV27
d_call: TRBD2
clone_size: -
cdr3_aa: CASASGGKSFF
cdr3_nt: TGTGCCAGCGCAAGCGGGGGAAAGTCGTTCTTC

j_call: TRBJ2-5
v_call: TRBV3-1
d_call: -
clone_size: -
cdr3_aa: CASSQDMGFETQYF
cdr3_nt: TGTGCCAGCAGCCAAGATATGGGGTTTGAGACCCAGTACTTC

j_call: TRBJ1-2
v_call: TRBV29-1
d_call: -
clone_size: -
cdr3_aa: CSVANGGHGYTF
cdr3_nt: TGCAGCGTTGCCAACGGGGGACATGGCTACACCTTC

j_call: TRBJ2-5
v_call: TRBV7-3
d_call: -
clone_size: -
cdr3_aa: CASTAQETQYF
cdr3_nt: TGTGCCAGCACCGCCCAAGAGACCCAGTACTTC

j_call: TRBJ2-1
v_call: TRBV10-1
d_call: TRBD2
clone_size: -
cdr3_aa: CASRRLAGGPEQFF
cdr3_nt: TGCGCCAGCAGAAGACTAGCGGGAGGGCCGGAGCAGTTCTTC

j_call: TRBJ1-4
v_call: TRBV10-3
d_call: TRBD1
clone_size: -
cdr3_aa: CAISDPKDRADEKLFF
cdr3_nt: TGTGCCATCAGTGACCCTAAGGACAGGGCAGATGAAAAACTGTTTTTT

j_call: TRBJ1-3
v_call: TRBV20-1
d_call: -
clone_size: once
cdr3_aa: CSASPTGNTIYF
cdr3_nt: TGCAGTGCCTCGCCGACTGGTAACACCATATATTTT

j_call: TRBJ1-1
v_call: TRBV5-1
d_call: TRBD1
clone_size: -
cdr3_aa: CASSFRDRMSTEAFF
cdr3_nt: TGCGCCAGCAGCTTTCGGGACAGGATGAGCACTGAAGCTTTCTTT

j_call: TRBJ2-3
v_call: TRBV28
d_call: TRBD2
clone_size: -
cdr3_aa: CASSLPGLAGSTDTQYF
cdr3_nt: TGTGCCAGCAGTCTTCCGGGACTAGCGGGATCCACAGATACGCAGTATTTT

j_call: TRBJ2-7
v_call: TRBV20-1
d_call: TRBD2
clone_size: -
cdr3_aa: CSARDGTSGRYEQYF
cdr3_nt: TGCAGTGCTAGAGACGGGACTAGCGGGAGGTACGAGCAGTACTTC

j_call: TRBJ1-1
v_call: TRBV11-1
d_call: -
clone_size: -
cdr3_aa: CASSLDRVSGPEAFF
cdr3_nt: TGTGCCAGCAGCTTAGACAGGGTAAGCGGGCCTGAAGCTTTCTTT

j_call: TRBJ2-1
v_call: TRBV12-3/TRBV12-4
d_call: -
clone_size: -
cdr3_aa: CASSGDSYNEQFF
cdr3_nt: TGTGCCAGCAGTGGCGACAGCTACAATGAGCAGTTCTTC

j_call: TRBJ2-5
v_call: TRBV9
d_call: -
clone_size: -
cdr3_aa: CASSLSGTQETQYF
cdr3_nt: TGTGCCAGCAGCCTGAGCGGAACACAAGAGACCCAGTACTTC

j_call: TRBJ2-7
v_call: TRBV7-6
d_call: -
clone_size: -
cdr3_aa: CASSLSGPHYEQYF
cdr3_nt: TGTGCCAGCAGCTTATCTGGCCCCCACTACGAGCAGTACTTC

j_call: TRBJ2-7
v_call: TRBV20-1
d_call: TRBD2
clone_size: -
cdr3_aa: CSACGLAGGPDEQYF
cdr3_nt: TGCAGTGCCTGCGGACTAGCGGGAGGCCCCGACGAGCAGTACTTC

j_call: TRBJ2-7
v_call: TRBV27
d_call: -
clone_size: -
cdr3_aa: CASSLVQGPYEQYF
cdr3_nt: TGTGCCAGCAGTTTAGTGCAGGGCCCCTACGAGCAGTACTTC

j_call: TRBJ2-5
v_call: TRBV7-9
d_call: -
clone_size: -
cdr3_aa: CATTSFPGALETQYF
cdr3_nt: TGTGCCACCACCAGCTTCCCAGGGGCACTGGAGACCCAGTACTTC

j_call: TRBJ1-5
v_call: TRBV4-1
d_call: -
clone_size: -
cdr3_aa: CASSQAQLGNQPQHF
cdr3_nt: TGCGCCAGCAGCCAAGCCCAGCTAGGGAATCAGCCCCAGCATTTT

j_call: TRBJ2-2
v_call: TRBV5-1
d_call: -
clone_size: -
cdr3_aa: CASSLAQTGELFF
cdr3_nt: TGCGCCAGCAGCTTGGCACAGACCGGGGAGCTGTTTTTT

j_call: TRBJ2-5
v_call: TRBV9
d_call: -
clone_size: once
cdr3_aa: CASSVYGDGGETQYF
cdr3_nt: TGTGCCAGCAGCGTCTACGGGGATGGGGGGGAGACCCAGTACTTC

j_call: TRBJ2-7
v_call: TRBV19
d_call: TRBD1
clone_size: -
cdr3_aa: CATGTGGSYEQYF
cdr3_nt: TGTGCCACTGGGACAGGGGGCTCCTACGAGCAGTACTTC

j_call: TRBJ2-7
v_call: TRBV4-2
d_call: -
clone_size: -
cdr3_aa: CASSQEHQRLEVYEQYF
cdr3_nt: TGTGCCAGCAGCCAAGAACATCAGAGACTAGAGGTCTACGAGCAGTACTTC

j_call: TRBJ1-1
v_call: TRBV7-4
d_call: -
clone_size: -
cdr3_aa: CASSPLSQGMRTEAFF
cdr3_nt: TGTGCCAGCAGCCCGTTGTCCCAGGGAATGAGGACTGAAGCTTTCTTT

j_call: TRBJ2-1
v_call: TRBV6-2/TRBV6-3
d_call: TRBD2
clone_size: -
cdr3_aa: CASSYPLAGGVFF
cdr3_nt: TGTGCCAGCAGTTACCCCTTAGCGGGAGGTGTGTTCTTC

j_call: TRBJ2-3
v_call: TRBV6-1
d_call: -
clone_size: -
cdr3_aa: CASSLVGGLYTDTQYF
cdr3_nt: TGTGCCAGCAGCCTAGTCGGGGGACTCTACACAGATACGCAGTATTTT

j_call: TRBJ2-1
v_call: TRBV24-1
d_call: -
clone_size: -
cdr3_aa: CATSGVAGGTLQFF
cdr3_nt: TGTGCCACCAGTGGGGTCGCAGGTGGTACCCTGCAGTTCTTC

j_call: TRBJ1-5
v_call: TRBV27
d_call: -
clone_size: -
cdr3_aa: CASSLYGGTQPQHF
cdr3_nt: TGTGCCAGCAGTTTATACGGTGGGACTCAGCCCCAGCATTTT

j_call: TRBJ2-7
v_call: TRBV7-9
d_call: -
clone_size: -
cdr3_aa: CASSRDVSSYEQYF
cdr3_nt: TGTGCCAGCAGCCGGGACGTCAGCTCCTACGAGCAGTACTTC

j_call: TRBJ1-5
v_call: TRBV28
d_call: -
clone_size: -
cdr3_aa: CASSFTRDSNQPQHF
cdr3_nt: TGTGCCAGCAGTTTTACGAGAGATAGCAATCAGCCCCAGCATTTT

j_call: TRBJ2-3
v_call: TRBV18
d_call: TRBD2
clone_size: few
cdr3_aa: CASSPGTSADTQYF
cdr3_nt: TGTGCCAGCTCACCGGGGACTAGTGCAGATACGCAGTATTTT

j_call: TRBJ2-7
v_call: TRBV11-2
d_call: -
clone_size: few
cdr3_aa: CASSLGEQYF
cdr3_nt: TGTGCCAGCAGCTTAGGCGAGCAGTACTTC

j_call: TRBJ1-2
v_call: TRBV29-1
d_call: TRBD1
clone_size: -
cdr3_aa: CSVWTGDSYGYTF
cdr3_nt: TGCAGCGTCTGGACAGGGGATAGCTATGGCTACACCTTC

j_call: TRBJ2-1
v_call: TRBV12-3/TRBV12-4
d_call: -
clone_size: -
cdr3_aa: CASIRGGKYHNEQFF
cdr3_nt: TGTGCCAGCATCCGAGGGGGAAAATATCACAATGAGCAGTTCTTC

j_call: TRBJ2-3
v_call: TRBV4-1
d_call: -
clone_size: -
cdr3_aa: CASRGSKDTQYF
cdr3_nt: TGCGCCAGCCGGGGATCGAAGGATACGCAGTATTTT

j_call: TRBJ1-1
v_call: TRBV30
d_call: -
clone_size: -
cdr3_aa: CAWYDLVGLNTEAFF
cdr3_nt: TGTGCCTGGTATGACTTAGTAGGCCTTAACACTGAAGCTTTCTTT

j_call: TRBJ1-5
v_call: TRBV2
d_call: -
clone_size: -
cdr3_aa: CASSGGYSNQPQHF
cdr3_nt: TGTGCCAGCAGTGGGGGATATAGCAATCAGCCCCAGCATTTT

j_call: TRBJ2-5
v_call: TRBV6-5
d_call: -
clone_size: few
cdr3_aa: CASSYSGETQYF
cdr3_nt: TGTGCCAGCAGTTACTCGGGGGAGACCCAGTACTTC

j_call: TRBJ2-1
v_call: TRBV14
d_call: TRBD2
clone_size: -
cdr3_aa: CASSPRGLAGVYEQFF
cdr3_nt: TGTGCCAGCAGCCCCCGAGGGCTAGCGGGAGTGTATGAGCAGTTCTTC

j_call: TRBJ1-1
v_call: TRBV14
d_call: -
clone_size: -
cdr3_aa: CASSQDSPEAFF
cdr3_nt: TGTGCCAGCAGCCAAGATTCCCCTGAAGCTTTCTTT

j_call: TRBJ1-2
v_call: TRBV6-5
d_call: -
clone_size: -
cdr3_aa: CASNQMGSGGYTF
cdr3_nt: TGTGCCAGCAACCAGATGGGGTCCGGTGGCTACACCTTC

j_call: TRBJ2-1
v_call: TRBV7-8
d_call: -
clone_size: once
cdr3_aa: CASSIAGHEQFF
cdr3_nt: TGTGCCAGCAGCATCGCTGGCCATGAGCAGTTCTTC

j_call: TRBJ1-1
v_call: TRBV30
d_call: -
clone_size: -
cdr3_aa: CAWSVLVNTEAFF
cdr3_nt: TGTGCCTGGAGTGTACTTGTGAACACTGAAGCTTTCTTT

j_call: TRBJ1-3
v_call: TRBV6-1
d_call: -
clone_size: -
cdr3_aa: CASSTTASPGPLLGGTIYF
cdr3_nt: TGTGCCAGCAGTACCACCGCCTCCCCCGGCCCACTCCTTGGTGGTACCATATATTTT

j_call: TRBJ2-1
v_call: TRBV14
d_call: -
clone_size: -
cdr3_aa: CASSPTRYNEQFF
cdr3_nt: TGTGCCAGCAGCCCGACTAGGTACAATGAGCAGTTCTTC

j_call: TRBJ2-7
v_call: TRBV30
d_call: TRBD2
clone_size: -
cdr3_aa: CAWTGSGSWDEQYF
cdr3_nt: TGTGCCTGGACGGGTAGCGGGAGTTGGGACGAGCAGTACTTC

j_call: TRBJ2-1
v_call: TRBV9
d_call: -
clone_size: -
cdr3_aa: CASSAAGNEQFF
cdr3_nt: TGTGCCAGCAGCGCGGCAGGGAATGAGCAGTTCTTC

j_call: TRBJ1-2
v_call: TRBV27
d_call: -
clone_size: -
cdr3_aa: CATRGGYGYTF
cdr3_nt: TGTGCCACCCGGGGGGGCTATGGCTACACCTTC

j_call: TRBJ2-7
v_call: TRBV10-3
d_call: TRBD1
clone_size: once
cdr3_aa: CAISDSGTDFYEQYF
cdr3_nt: TGTGCCATCAGTGATTCCGGGACAGACTTCTACGAGCAGTACTTC

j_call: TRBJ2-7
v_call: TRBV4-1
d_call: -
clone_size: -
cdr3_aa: CASSRGLEQYF
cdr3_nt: TGCGCCAGCAGCCGGGGTCTCGAGCAGTACTTC

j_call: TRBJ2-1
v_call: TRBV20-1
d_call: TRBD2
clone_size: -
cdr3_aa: CSAREASGRVDEQFF
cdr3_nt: TGCAGTGCTAGAGAAGCCAGCGGGAGGGTGGATGAGCAGTTCTTC

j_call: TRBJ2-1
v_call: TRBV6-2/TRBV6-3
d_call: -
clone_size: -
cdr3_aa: CASRVISSYNEQFF
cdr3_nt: TGTGCCAGCAGGGTAATAAGCTCCTACAATGAGCAGTTCTTC